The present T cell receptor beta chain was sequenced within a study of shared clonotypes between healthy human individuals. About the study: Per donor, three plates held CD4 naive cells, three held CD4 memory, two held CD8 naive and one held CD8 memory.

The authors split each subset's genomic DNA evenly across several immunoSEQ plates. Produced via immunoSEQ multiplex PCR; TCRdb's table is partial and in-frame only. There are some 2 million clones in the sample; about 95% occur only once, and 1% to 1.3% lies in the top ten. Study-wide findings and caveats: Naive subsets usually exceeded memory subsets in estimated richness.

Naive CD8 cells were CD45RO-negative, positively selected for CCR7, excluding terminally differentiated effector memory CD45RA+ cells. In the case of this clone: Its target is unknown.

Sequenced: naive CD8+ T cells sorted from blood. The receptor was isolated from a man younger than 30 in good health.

In nucleotides, the CDR3 is TGTGCCAGCAGTTTGGTGCTCCAAGCTGAAGCTTTCTTT. It codes for CASSLVLQAEAFF. The chain combines TRBV27 with TRBJ1-1; no reliable D call. V lost 3 bases to trimming and J lost 6 bases, with 11 bases between them. The CDR3 extends over 13 amino acids. Germline CDR1 reads MNHEY; CDR2 reads SMNVEV (reference sequence).